A single sample is the source of the 20 T cell receptor beta chains below, sequenced in a study of radiation and T cells in renal cell carcinoma. TCRdb's copy holds only in-frame clones and misses some; the assay was immunoSEQ multiplex PCR. The sample carries 120,000 or so clones, 88% recorded once. Time point denoted: blood 2 weeks post-SBRT. This sample's treatment: 15 Gy SBRT to primary tumor, nephrectomy 4 weeks later. Sample: blood, taken from a patient whose treatment included radiotherapy and nephrectomy. These receptors all stem from a woman between 65 and 79 years old with renal cell carcinoma.

This chain links TRBV5-1 with TRBJ2-1; 9 bases match TRBD1. The CDR3 runs 15 residues. V lost 0 bases and J lost 6; bases outside the gene matches: 4. CDR1 is SGHRS, CDR2 YFSETQ, per germline. The CDR3 nucleotides are TGCGCCAGCAGCTTGGGGACAGGGGTGGGCAATGAGCAGTTCTTC. Translation gives CASSLGTGVGNEQFF.

The J gene is TRBJ2-5, the V gene TRBV27, with 9 positions matching TRBD2. The end of the DNA fits TRBJ2-7 better, so the J call may be wrong. CDR1 is MNHEY and CDR2 is SMNVEV in the germline V gene (reference sequence). This CDR3 has 15 residues. Here the CDR3 DNA reads TGTGCCAGCCGTAAACAAGCGGGGGGCTCCTACGAGCAGTACTTC. Protein: CASRKQAGGSYEQYF.

The chain employs TRBV9 and TRBJ2-7; TRBD1 might be the D (6 bases). V was clipped by 0 bases and J by 3 bases, with 16 bases between them. Per germline, CDR1 SGDLS and CDR2 YYNGEE. This CDR3 is 16 amino acids long. This CDR3 reads CASSVEGTNFFYEQYF. The CDR3 region has the DNA TGTGCCAGCAGCGTAGAGGGGACAAACTTCTTCTACGAGCAGTACTTC.

V is TRBV6-1 and J is TRBJ2-3; D is unresolved. V dropped 3 bases and J dropped 2 bases, with 3 bases sitting between them. Germline V lookup: CDR1 MNHNS, CDR2 SASEGT. The CDR3 sequence is 12 residues long. The CDR3 sequence is CASSDLTDTQYF. DNA for the CDR3: TGTGCCAGCAGTGACCTCACAGATACGCAGTATTTT.

The chain links TRBV5-1 to TRBJ1-3, with D unresolved. The V and J ends lost 0 bases and 4 bases respectively, with 14 bases between them. CDR3 length: 16 amino acids. CDR1 and CDR2 from the germline V gene are SGHRS and YFSETQ. The CDR3 region is CASSLDRPSVGNTIYF. CDR3 DNA: TGCGCCAGCAGCTTGGACCGGCCCTCTGTAGGAAACACCATATATTTT.

The chain is built from TRBV19 and TRBJ1-1; no firm D call. Germline V gene lookup returns CDR1 LNHDA and CDR2 SQIVND (reference sequence). The CDR3 runs to 11 residues. V dropped 4 bases and J dropped 7 bases, with 7 bases sitting between them. CDR3 amino acids: CASSNLYEAFF. The CDR3 DNA reads TGTGCCAGTAGTAACCTCTATGAAGCTTTCTTT. Together with reference TRBV19 and TRBJ1-1, the CDR3 gives the full variable domain: DGGITQSPKYLFRKEGQNVTLSCEQNLNHDAMYWYRQDPGQGLRLIYYSQIVNDFQKGDIAEGYSVSREKKESFPLTVTSAQKNPTAFYLCASSNLYEAFFGQGTRLTVV.

The J gene is TRBJ2-1, the V gene TRBV7-2, with TRBD1 matching 11 bases. V lost 5 bases to trimming and J lost 7 bases; unmatched junction nucleotides: 10. Germline values: CDR1 SGHTA, CDR2 FQGNSA. The CDR3 sequence is 16 residues long. CDR3 in amino acids: CASSPRGQGARNEQFF. DNA for the CDR3: TGTGCCAGCAGCCCCCGAGGACAGGGGGCGCGGAATGAGCAGTTCTTC. Supplemented by reference TRBV7-2 and TRBJ2-1, the full variable domain reads GAGVSQSPSNKVTEKGKDVELRCDPISGHTALYWYRQSLGQGLEFLIYFQGNSAPDKSGLPSDRFSAERTGGSVSTLTIQRTQQEDSAVYLCASSPRGQGARNEQFFGPGTRLTVL.

The CDR3 sequence is CASSLSRGGADEQFF. As DNA, the CDR3 is TGCGCCAGCAGCTTGTCTCGCGGGGGGGCGGATGAGCAGTTCTTC. V usage is TRBV5-1 and J usage is TRBJ2-1, with 9 nucleotides matching TRBD2. V gave up 1 base and J gave up 8 bases; unmatched junction bases: 7. This CDR3 is built from 15 residues. Germline lookup yields CDR1 SGHRS and CDR2 YFSETQ. The variable domain in full, completed from reference TRBV5-1 and TRBJ2-1, reads KAGVTQTPRYLIKTRGQQVTLSCSPISGHRSVSWYQQTPGQGLQFLFEYFSETQRNKGNFPGRFSGRQFSNSRSEMNVSTLELGDSALYLCASSLSRGGADEQFFGPGTRLTVL.

The chain combines TRBV30 with TRBJ1-2; 8 bases align to TRBD1. With V trimmed by 4 bases and J by 8 bases, 6 bases remained unmatched. The CDR3 runs to 12 residues. CDR1 and CDR2 from the germline V gene are GTSNPN and SVGIG (reference sequence). The chain's CDR3 is CAWTGGVWGYTF. DNA of the CDR3: TGTGCCTGGACAGGGGGCGTTTGGGGCTACACCTTC. Filled out from reference TRBV30 and TRBJ1-2, the complete variable domain reads SQTIHQWPATLVQPVGSPLSLECTVEGTSNPNLYWYRQAAGRGLQLLFYSVGIGQISSEVPQNLSASRPQDRQFILSSKKLLLSDSGFYLCAWTGGVWGYTFGSGTRLTVV.

V is TRBV7-8 and J is TRBJ2-2, with 8 bases that match TRBD1. This CDR3 is 15 amino acids long. Germline V gene data show CDR1 as SGHVS and CDR2 as FQNEAQ. V gave up 7 bases and J gave up 3 bases; unmatched junction bases: 7. The CDR3 nucleotides are TGTGCCAGCACCGGGGGACAGGACGACACCGGGGAGCTGTTTTTT. Translated, it gives CASTGGQDDTGELFF.

V gene TRBV11-1 combines with J gene TRBJ1-1; D remains unclear. Germline lookup yields CDR1 SGHAT and CDR2 FQDESV (reference sequence). This CDR3 has 13 residues. Trimming removed 5 bases at V and 2 bases at J, with 9 bases between. The CDR3 sequence: CASSLGLNTEAFF. For the CDR3, the DNA is TGTGCCAGCAGCCTGGGCCTAAACACTGAAGCTTTCTTT.

This chain joins TRBV5-1 and TRBJ1-5; 8 positions match TRBD1. The V segment lost 4 bases and the J segment 7 bases; nucleotides outside the gene matches: 7. This CDR3 contains 14 residues. Per the germline V gene, CDR1 is SGHRS and CDR2 is YFSETQ. The CDR3 protein is CASSAGQGGQPQHF. CDR3 in DNA: TGCGCCAGCAGCGCCGGACAGGGTGGGCAGCCCCAGCATTTT.

The V and J genes are TRBV13 and TRBJ2-1; 8 positions agree with TRBD1. Germline V gene lookup returns CDR1 PRHDT and CDR2 FYEKMQ (reference sequence). V trimming: 5 bases; J trimming: 1 base; junction bases outside the gene matches: 4. The CDR3 loop spans 15 amino acids. In DNA, the CDR3 is TGTGCCAGCAGCCTTGGACAGGGTTCCTACAATGAGCAGTTCTTC. Translated: CASSLGQGSYNEQFF.

The chain has TRBV30 and TRBJ2-7; D may be TRBD1 (5 bases). This CDR3 region has 12 residues. Trimming left V 0 bases short and J 4 bases short, with 7 bases between. Germline V lookup: CDR1 GTSNPN, CDR2 SVGIG (reference sequence). CDR3 sequence reads: CAWSVRGYEQYF. For the CDR3, the DNA is TGTGCCTGGAGTGTTAGGGGTTACGAGCAGTACTTC.

The chain combines TRBV5-1 with TRBJ2-2; D uncertain. The CDR3 extends over 14 amino acids. Germline V gene data show CDR1 as SGHRS and CDR2 as YFSETQ. Trimming took 0 bases from V and 2 from J, leaving 5 bases between them. The CDR3 DNA reads as TGCGCCAGCAGCTTGGGGGGAAACACCGGGGAGCTGTTTTTT. The encoded protein is CASSLGGNTGELFF.

The chain recombines TRBV7-2 with TRBJ1-2, with D unclear. Germline CDR1 SGHTA, CDR2 FQGNSA. This CDR3 has 14 residues. V was clipped by 6 bases and J by 0 bases, with 11 bases between them. CDR3 sequence: CASSTSLANYGYTF. The CDR3 DNA follows: TGTGCCAGCAGTACTAGTTTGGCTAACTATGGCTACACCTTC.

On this clone: Relative to the germline gene, one junction end is altered; a read error may explain this. The chain joins TRBV6-4 to TRBJ2-1; the match to TRBD2 covers 10 bases. The germline CDR1 and CDR2 sequences are MRHNA and SNTAGT. The CDR3 is 15 residues long. Written as DNA, the CDR3 is TGTGCCAGCAGTGAACTAGCGGGGTCCTACAACGAGCAGTTCTTC. It yields the protein CASSELAGSYNEQFF.

This chain joins TRBV6-1 and TRBJ2-1, with 9 positions matching TRBD1. Trimming cost V 6 bases and J 3 bases; bases outside gene matches: 3. Germline V gene sequence: CDR1 MNHNS, CDR2 SASEGT. The CDR3 has 14 amino acids. The CDR3 DNA is TGTGCCAGCAGCCGGGACAGGGTCTACAATGAGCAGTTCTTC. It translates to CASSRDRVYNEQFF.

The chain links TRBV7-2 to TRBJ1-1, with D unresolved. V was pared by 1 base and J by 5 bases, with 5 bases between. In germline, CDR1 is SGHTA, CDR2 FQGNSA. The CDR3 is made up of 12 amino acids. The CDR3 nucleotides read TGTGCCAGCAGCTTAGGATTGACTGAAGCTTTCTTT. Amino acids: CASSLGLTEAFF.

Remarks on this clone: One end of the junction is discordant with germline, which a read error may explain. CDR3 amino acids: CASSYTSGGSGELFF. CDR3 DNA sequence: TGTGCTAGCAGTTACACTAGCGGGGGGAGCGGGGAGCTGTTTTTT. The rearrangement joins TRBV7-7 to TRBJ2-2, with 12 bases fitting TRBD2. The germline CDR1 and CDR2 sequences are SSHAT and FNYEAQ (reference sequence). This CDR3 is 15 amino acids long.